This TCR beta chain is from a study of blood T cell repertoires in COVID-19. Recovered Cohort 3 donors showed two negative PCRs, clearance, or symptom resolution. TCRdb's copy holds only in-frame clones and misses some; the assay was immunoSEQ multiplex PCR. Of 150,000 to 200,000 clones listed, roughly nine tenths are singletons. This clone appeared a single time. With 4 bases removed from V and 1 base from J, the gap between germline ends came to 16 bases. Germline lookup yields CDR1 SGHRS and CDR2 YFSETQ. CDR3 length: 16 residues. This clonotype was sampled from a young woman who had recovered from COVID-19. Sequencing was done on a sample of PBMCs or T cells enriched from blood (not recorded which). V is TRBV5-1 and J is TRBJ2-3, with D maybe TRBD1 (6 bases). Here the CDR3 DNA reads TGCGCCAGCAGCCATGGGACATTCGAGGGCACAGATACGCAGTATTTT. This sequence encodes CASSHGTFEGTDTQYF. Combining the CDR3 with reference TRBV5-1 and TRBJ2-3 gives the whole variable domain KAGVTQTPRYLIKTRGQQVTLSCSPISGHRSVSWYQQTPGQGLQFLFEYFSETQRNKGNFPGRFSGRQFSNSRSEMNVSTLELGDSALYLCASSHGTFEGTDTQYFGPGTRLTVL.